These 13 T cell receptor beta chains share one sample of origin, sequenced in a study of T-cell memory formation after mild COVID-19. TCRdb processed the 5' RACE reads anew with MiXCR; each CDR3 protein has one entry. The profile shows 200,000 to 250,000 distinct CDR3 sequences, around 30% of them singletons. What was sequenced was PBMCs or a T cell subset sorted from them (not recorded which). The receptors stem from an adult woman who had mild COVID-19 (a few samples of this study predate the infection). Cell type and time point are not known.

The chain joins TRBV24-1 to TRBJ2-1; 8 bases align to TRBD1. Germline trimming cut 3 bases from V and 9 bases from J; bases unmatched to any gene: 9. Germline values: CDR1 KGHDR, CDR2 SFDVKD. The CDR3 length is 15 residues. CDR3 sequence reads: CATSDPGQVTGEQFF. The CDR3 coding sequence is TGTGCCACCAGTGATCCGGGACAGGTGACGGGTGAGCAGTTCTTC.

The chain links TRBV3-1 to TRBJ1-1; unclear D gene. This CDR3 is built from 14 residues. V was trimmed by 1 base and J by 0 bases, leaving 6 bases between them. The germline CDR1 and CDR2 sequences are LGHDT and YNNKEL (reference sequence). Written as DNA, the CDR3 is TGTGCCAGCAGCCAAGGATACTTGAACACTGAAGCTTTCTTT. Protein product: CASSQGYLNTEAFF.

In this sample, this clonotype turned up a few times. The DNA of the CDR3 is TGTGCCAGCGACTTTGGACAGAACACAGATACGCAGTATTTT. As protein: CASDFGQNTDTQYF. V and J are TRBV12-3 or TRBV12-4 and TRBJ2-3, with D possibly TRBD1 on 6 matching bases. Trimming removed 8 bases from V and 2 bases from J, with 14 bases in between. CDR3 length: 14 amino acids.

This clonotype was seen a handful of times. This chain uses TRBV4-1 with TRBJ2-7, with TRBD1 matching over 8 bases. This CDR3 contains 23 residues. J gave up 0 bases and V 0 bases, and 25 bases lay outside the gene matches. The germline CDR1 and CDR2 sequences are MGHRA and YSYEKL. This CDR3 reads CASSQEPPGYVGIETGDSYEQYF. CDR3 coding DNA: TGCGCCAGCAGCCAAGAGCCCCCGGGGTATGTGGGAATTGAGACAGGGGACTCCTACGAGCAGTACTTC.

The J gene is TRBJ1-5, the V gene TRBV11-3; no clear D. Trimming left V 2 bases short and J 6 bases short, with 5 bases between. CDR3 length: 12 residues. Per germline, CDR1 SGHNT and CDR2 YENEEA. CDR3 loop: CASSLLCQPQHF. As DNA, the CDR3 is TGTGCCAGCAGCTTATTATGTCAGCCCCAGCATTTT.

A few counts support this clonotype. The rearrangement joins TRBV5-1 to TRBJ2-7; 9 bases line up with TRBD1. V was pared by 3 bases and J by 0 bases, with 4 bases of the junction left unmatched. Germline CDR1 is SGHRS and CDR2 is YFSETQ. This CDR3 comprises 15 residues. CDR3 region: CASSSRDRVSYEQYF. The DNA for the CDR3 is TGCGCCAGCAGCTCCCGGGACAGGGTCTCCTACGAGCAGTACTTC.

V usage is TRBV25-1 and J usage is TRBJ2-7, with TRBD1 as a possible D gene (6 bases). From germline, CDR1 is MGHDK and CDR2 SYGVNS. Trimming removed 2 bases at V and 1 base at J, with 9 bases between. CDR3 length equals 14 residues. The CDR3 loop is CASSEEGQSYEQYF. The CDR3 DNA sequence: TGTGCCAGCAGTGAAGAAGGACAGTCCTACGAGCAGTACTTC.

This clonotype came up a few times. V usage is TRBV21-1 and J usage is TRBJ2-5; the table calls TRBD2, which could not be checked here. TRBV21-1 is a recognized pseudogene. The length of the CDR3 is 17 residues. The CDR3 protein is CASRPKTGTSRQETQYF. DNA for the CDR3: TGTGCCAGCAGACCAAAGACCGGGACTAGCCGCCAAGAGACCCAGTACTTC.

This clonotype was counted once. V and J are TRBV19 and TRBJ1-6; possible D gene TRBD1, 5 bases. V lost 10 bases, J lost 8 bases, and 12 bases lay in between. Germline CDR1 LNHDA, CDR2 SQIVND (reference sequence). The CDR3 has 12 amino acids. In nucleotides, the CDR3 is TGTGCCACTTCCGAGACAGATTCACCCCTCCACTTT. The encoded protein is CATSETDSPLHF. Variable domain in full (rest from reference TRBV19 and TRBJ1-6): DGGITQSPKYLFRKEGQNVTLSCEQNLNHDAMYWYRQDPGQGLRLIYYSQIVNDFQKGDIAEGYSVSREKKESFPLTVTSAQKNPTAFYLCATSETDSPLHFGNGTRLTVT.

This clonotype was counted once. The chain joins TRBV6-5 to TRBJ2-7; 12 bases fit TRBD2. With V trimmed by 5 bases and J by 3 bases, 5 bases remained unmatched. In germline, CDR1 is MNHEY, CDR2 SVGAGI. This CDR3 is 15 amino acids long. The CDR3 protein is CASSQQLAGGYEQYF. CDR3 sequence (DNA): TGTGCCAGCAGTCAACAACTAGCGGGGGGCTACGAGCAGTACTTC.

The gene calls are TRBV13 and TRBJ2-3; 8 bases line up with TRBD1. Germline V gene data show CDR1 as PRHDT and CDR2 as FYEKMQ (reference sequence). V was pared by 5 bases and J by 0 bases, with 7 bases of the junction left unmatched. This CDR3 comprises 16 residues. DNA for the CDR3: TGTGCCAGCAGCCCGGGACAGGCCTCTAGCACAGATACGCAGTATTTT. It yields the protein CASSPGQASSTDTQYF.

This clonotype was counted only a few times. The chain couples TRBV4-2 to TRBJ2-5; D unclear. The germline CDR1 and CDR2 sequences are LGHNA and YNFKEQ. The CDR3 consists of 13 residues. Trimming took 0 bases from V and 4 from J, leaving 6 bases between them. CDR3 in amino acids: CASSQDHGETQYF. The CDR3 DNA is TGTGCCAGCAGCCAAGATCATGGAGAGACCCAGTACTTC.

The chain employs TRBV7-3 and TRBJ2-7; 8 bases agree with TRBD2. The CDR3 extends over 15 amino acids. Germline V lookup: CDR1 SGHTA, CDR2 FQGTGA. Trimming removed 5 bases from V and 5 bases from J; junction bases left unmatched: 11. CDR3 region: CASSLRPGGPNEQYF. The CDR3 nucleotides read TGTGCCAGCAGCCTGAGACCGGGAGGGCCCAACGAGCAGTACTTC.